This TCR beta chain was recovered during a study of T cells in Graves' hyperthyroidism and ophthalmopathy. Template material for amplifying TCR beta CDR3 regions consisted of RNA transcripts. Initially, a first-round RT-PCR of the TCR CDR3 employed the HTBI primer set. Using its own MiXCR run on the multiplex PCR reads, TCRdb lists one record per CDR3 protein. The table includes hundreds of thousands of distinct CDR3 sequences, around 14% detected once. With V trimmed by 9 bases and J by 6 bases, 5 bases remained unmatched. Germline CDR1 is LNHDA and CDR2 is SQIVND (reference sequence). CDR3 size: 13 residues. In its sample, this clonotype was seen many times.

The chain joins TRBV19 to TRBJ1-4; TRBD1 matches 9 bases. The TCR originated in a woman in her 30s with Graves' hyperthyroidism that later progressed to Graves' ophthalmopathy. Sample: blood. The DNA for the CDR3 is TGTGCCAGCTCCCGACAGGGGGATGAAAAACTGTTTTTT. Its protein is CASSRQGDEKLFF.